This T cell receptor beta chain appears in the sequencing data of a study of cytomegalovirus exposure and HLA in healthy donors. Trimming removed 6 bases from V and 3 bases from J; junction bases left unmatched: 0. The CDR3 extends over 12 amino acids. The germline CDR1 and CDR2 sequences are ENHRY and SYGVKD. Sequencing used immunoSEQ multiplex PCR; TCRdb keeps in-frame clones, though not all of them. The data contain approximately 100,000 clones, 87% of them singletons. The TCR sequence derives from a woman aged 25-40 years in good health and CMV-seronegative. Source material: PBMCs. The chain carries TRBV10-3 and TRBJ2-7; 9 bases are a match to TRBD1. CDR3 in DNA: TGTGCCATCAGGACAGGGGGCTACGAGCAGTACTTC. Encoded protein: CAIRTGGYEQYF.